A single TCR beta chain is shown here with its context. Its antigen is not yet known. Base qualities are not at hand, and no much larger clone is one base apart. This sample was taken from a study of cytomegalovirus exposure and HLA in healthy donors (dated by TCRdb to the late 2010s). The study in broad terms: An earlier analysis of 587 of the donors reported 250 to 300 Gb of sequence data and roughly 110 million unique TCR beta sequences from about 200 million T cells. An early release that covered some 630 HLA-typed donors contained approximately 320 gigabases of sequencing data and roughly 84 million unique TCR sequences. The genetic ancestry cluster associated with self-reported Caucasian donors included about 84% of the roughly 400 genotyped donors. The aim of the study was to test whether cataloging public T cell receptors could identify signatures of past pathogen exposure. The study profiled the T cell repertoires of hundreds of subjects by immunosequencing and related them to cytomegalovirus serostatus. A separate validation cohort of approximately 130 different subjects was used in addition to the roughly 720-subject first cohort. To predict cytomegalovirus infection status, the study brought together high-throughput TCR immunosequencing, statistical association of individual TCRs with disease status, and machine learning. To study patterns of TCR occurrence, a later analysis re-analyzed previously published TCR beta repertoires from several hundred donors and added high-resolution HLA genotyping. The later analysis used no new phenotypic data to find candidate immune exposures, relying instead on TCR beta sequences and their occurrence across donors. To decide whether each TCR beta V gene segment behaved as functional or pseudogenic, an earlier analysis of some 600 of the donors relied on high-throughput TCR beta sequencing. Donor age, sex, ethnicity and CMV serostatus were compiled alongside the repertoire data. Genome-wide SNP genotypes for about three fifths of the roughly 670 donors were used in a later genetic analysis, which treated that subset as a discovery cohort. Every discovery cohort repertoire had been produced on one sequencing platform. HLA typing covered class I and class II loci at four-digit resolution. The number of typed donors differed by locus: roughly 629-630 for A, B, C, DRB1 and DQB1; 500 to 550 for DQA1; some 590 for DPA1; and around 450 for DPB1. Roughly 5 DR-DQ haplotypes were handled as single units for association and clustering because linkage in the cohort was strong. Among over 350 genotyped donors of the cohort, an average of about 240,000 unique TCR beta nucleotide sequences were sequenced per donor, roughly 20% of them non-productive.

The method behind the library was the immunoSEQ multiplex PCR assay. For the multiplex PCR, a mixture combining 60 forward primers for TCR Vbeta segments and 13 reverse primers for TCR Jbeta segments was used. Amplification of the CDR3 region of rearranged TCR beta genes was performed with a multiplex PCR assay on genomic DNA. Amplified TCR beta libraries were sequenced as 87-base-pair reads on the Illumina HiSeq System. From the authors' description of their analysis: In a later analysis, tens of millions of unique TCR beta chains were counted across the 650 to 700 repertoires, and about 10 million of these chains were shared by at least two donors. To remove PCR and sequencing errors, raw reads were error-corrected and collapsed into unique sequences using a nearest-neighbor algorithm that merged closely related sequences. To assign V, D and J gene segments, CDR3 sequences were aligned to IMGT reference sequences. For a sequence to be retained, a match of at least six nucleotides to both a V gene segment and a J gene segment was required. Rearrangements were classified as productive when the CDR3 lacked stop codons and remained in frame with V and J, and all other rearrangements were classified as non-productive. CDR3 was defined according to IMGT convention as the region running from the second conserved V-encoded cysteine to the conserved J-encoded phenylalanine. Sequences without an unambiguous match to a single V gene segment were excluded from the earlier analysis of 587 of the donors. An earlier analysis of 550 to 650 of the donors classified V segments as functional when productive rearrangements were above 56.7% and as segregating when the standard deviation between donors was above 5%. A statistical classification framework was built to diagnose cytomegalovirus status from the catalog of TCR beta chain sequences. A later analysis assigned V and J genes by comparing TCR nucleotide sequences with IMGT/GENE-DB human TR gene sequences. The TCRdist pipeline was used in a later analysis to assign CDR3 sequences and most-parsimonious VDJ recombination scenarios. In a later analysis, each TCR beta chain was defined by its CDR3 amino acid sequence together with its V-gene family, and reads without a unique V-gene family were excluded. A later analysis removed 592 highly shared, low-generation-probability nucleotide sequences to deal with suspected cross-contamination and a sequencing artifact. In a later analysis, a clonal expansion index was calculated for each public chain from normalized within-repertoire ranks of inferred template counts. Generation probabilities in a later analysis came from a VDJ recombination model fitted to out-of-frame rearrangements, and those results were checked against IGoR. A later analysis scored TCR-TCR, TCR-HLA and TCR-CMV co-occurrence with hypergeometric tests, applying a repertoire-size bias correction to TCR pairs. False discovery rates were estimated in a later analysis by permuting HLA or CMV assignments 20 times. In a later analysis, co-occurring TCRs were grouped using DBSCAN, with TCRdist sequence similarity added in when clustering inside HLA-allele-positive subsets. Repertoires with fewer than 30,000 or more than 120,000 public chains, plus five repertoires with anomalous nucleotide sharing, were excluded from co-occurrence clustering. Entries here come from immuneACCESS through TCRdb and include only in-frame sequences with V and J called. Some clones fail to appear in such tables; in the studies checked, an unresolved V gene covers under half of the shortfall, and the cause of the remainder is unknown. That table furnishes V, J and clone size, whereas the DNA furnished D and trimming. This sample lists around 200,000 clones; about 80% were detected once. The leading ten clones occupy about 0.58% of the sample.

The cohort comprised several hundred healthy bone marrow donors. All cohort members were sampled while nominally healthy, although unrecorded immune exposures were likely present. The donor tested CMV seronegative and was one of the 352 seronegative cohort members. A peripheral blood sample was collected from each donor, and TCR beta sequencing was performed on peripheral blood mononuclear cells. The Qiagen DNeasy Blood Extraction Kit was used to extract genomic DNA from the blood cell samples. Study-wide findings and limitations: The earlier analysis of about 600 of the donors excluded approximately 15 rarely observed V segments, including chromosome 9 orphons, because counts were too low. Most TCR sequences were seen in very few donors, while some public TCRs were found in many individuals. A few of the identified cytomegalovirus-associated TCR beta chains were confirmed in vitro to be specific for cytomegalovirus antigens. A later analysis found that TCR association rates varied across HLA loci, with DRB1 alleles showing the most associated TCRs and HLA-C alleles the fewest. In this cohort, only TCR beta chains were sequenced, and detectable features were limited by the absence of alpha or paired-chain data. The sequencing pipeline was judged likely to have produced a cluster of highly shared sequence variants as a technical artifact. A later analysis associated 15,000 to 20,000 TCR beta sequences with specific HLA alleles at a false discovery rate of 0.05. Correlated functional status among segregating V segments might reflect linkage disequilibrium, but an unknown experimental factor could not be ruled out. Cytomegalovirus status was reported to be diagnosed by the classifier with high specificity and sensitivity in both the original and validation cohorts. HLA typing was unavailable for some donors at each locus, so association tests used only the typed subset. It was suggested by the authors that the approach could potentially be generalized to other disease states and immunological phenotypes. Strong co-occurrence of HLA alleles, especially DR and DQ, made assigning TCR associations to individual alleles difficult. A later analysis reported that several top co-occurrence clusters appeared linked to parvovirus B19, influenza, CMV and Epstein-Barr virus. A total of 164 TCR beta chains were listed by the study as associated with cytomegalovirus. CMV serostatus was the only immune exposure information available for the cohort. An association between a missense DCLRE1C variant and V-gene and J-gene trimming of TCR beta chains was found in a later genetic analysis and replicated in an independent cohort. In a later analysis, HLA-associated TCR beta chains were found to be more clonally expanded and to have lower generation probabilities than equally common non-associated chains. The presence/absence analyses assumed that sequencing depth was roughly uniform across donors, and that assumption may not be true. Broadly in line with IMGT annotations, most TCR beta V segments showed up in productive rearrangements about 90% or about 30% of the time in an earlier analysis of some 590 of the donors. A further reported finding was that TCR beta sequences accurately predicted the HLA-A and HLA-B alleles for most subjects in the first cohort. According to a later genetic analysis, donors in an Asian-associated ancestry cluster had fewer N-insertions in productive TCRs than the approximately 700-donor mean. A later analysis found that most CMV-associated TCR beta chains appeared HLA-restricted, with HLA associations seemingly driven largely by CMV exposure. Because the 87-base-pair reads could not distinguish some IMGT-functional V segments, including TRBV6-2 and TRBV6-3, those segments were excluded.

The cysteine opens and the phenylalanine closes a CDR3 of 17 amino acids. Left in the record is the CDR3 DNA by itself, 51 bases read in frame from the first base. The germline V gene (reference sequence) gives CDR1 as SEHNR and CDR2 as FQNEAQ. Clipping removes 5 bases from V and 1 base from J, with 8 as the unmatched junction base count. The V and J segments used are TRBV7-9 and TRBJ1-1; 12 central nucleotides agree with TRBD1. The receptor was isolated from a woman aged 35 to 49 in good health and CMV-seronegative. The sequenced sample consisted of PBMCs. The DNA sequence is TGTGCCAGCAGCCGCCCCGGGACAGGGGGCACGAACACTGAAGCTTTCTTT. Translated, this is CASSRPGTGGTNTEAFF.